The clone carrying this TCR beta chain appeared a few times. Its specificity is not known. The sample is drawn from a study of blood T cells in healthy people across ages. Points from the study as a whole: Greater diversity and more naive CD4+ cells were seen in long-lived donors than in aged donors. Diversity of TCR beta correlated strongly with naive T cell percentage.

With 2 bases removed from V and 0 bases from J, the gap between germline ends came to 16 bases. Per the germline V gene, CDR1 is MDHEN and CDR2 is SYDVKM. The CDR3 sequence is 17 residues long. Combining a sample-barcoded 5' primer with a J-beta primer mix, a second PCR ran for about 7 to 11 cycles. Paired-end reads containing CDR3 totaled no fewer than 2.5 million for each sample. Each CDR3 protein is one row after TCRdb ran MiXCR on the 5' RACE reads. This sample has over a million distinct CDR3 sequences, with 35% to 45% found just once. It was roughly 10 milliliters of peripheral blood that were drawn from each donor.

The sequence was obtained from a woman under 30 in good health. This chain joins TRBV28 and TRBJ2-5; the D gene is possibly TRBD1 (5 bases). Sequencing was carried out using blood. The CDR3 loop is CASSLSALSTDQETQYF. In nucleotides, the CDR3 is TGTGCCAGCAGTTTAAGTGCCCTTTCGACAGACCAAGAGACCCAGTACTTC.